This TCR beta chain was identified in a study of blood T cell repertoires in COVID-19 (dated by TCRdb to 2018 to 2021). Background for the entire study: Collaborator samples came from the United States, Italy and Spain and covered acute and convalescent phases of COVID-19. Subjects who had been exposed to COVID-19, were actively infected with it, or had recovered from it provided the deeply sampled blood TCRbeta repertoires that made up the dataset. Samples were obtained from the ongoing ImmuneRACE study (first 160 participants) and from roughly 1,300 subjects provided by 6 global collaborators. The repertoires were released in a freely available public database meant as a resource for research on the immune response to SARS-CoV-2. The material from the prospective study consisted of cDNA or gDNA derived from T cells, B-cell-depleted T cells, or PBMCs. Sample metadata almost always included a de-identified subject ID, COVID-19 status, age in years and sex. HLA class I and class II types, where available, came from metadata supplied by the sample provider rather than from assay-based typing. Points the paper makes about the study in general: Clinical and demographic metadata were provided uncurated, with the amount varying by source and participant.

On this clone: There is no known antigen for this receptor. No clone much larger than this one lies a single base away; base qualities are absent.

Inclusive of the bounding cysteine and phenylalanine, the CDR3 is 14 residues long. The CDR3 DNA has 42 bases and is translated from base 1. V is pared back by 1 base and J by 6 bases, with 12 bases lying between the germline termini. The germline V gene provides CDR1 SGHTA and CDR2 FQGNSA. TCRbeta CDR3 regions were amplified from genomic DNA using the immunoSEQ Assay, a bias-controlled multiplex PCR. As for how the authors treated the data: The number of nucleated cells in each sample was estimated from the amplification of reference gene primers within the assay. To quantify the absolute abundance of each unique TCRbeta CDR3 rearrangement, sequence reads were collapsed and filtered. For each sample, productive Simpson clonality was calculated as the square root of Simpson's diversity index over productive rearrangements. What TCRdb holds here is the immuneACCESS table cut down to in-frame rearrangements. Part of the clones is not present; checked against another copy, under half of the missing clones reflect an unresolved V gene, and the others are unexplained. That table furnishes V, J and clone size, whereas the DNA furnished D and trimming. The sample contains about 210,000 clones, around 80% of them found a single time. Approximately 10% of the sample is held by the ten biggest clonotypes.

Each collaborating institution followed its own protocols to collect whole blood in K2EDTA tubes. For TCRbeta analysis, collaborators shipped samples in one of three forms: frozen whole blood, isolated PBMCs, or DNA extracted from either of those sample types. The chain joins TRBV7-2 to TRBJ1-1, with TRBD1 as a weak D call on 5 bases. The source material was peripheral blood. The sequence was collected from a man between 45 and 60 years old with active or convalescent COVID-19. The CDR3 corresponds to CASSLEPTGPEAFF. The nucleotides are TGTGCCAGCAGCTTAGAGCCTACAGGACCTGAAGCTTTCTTT.